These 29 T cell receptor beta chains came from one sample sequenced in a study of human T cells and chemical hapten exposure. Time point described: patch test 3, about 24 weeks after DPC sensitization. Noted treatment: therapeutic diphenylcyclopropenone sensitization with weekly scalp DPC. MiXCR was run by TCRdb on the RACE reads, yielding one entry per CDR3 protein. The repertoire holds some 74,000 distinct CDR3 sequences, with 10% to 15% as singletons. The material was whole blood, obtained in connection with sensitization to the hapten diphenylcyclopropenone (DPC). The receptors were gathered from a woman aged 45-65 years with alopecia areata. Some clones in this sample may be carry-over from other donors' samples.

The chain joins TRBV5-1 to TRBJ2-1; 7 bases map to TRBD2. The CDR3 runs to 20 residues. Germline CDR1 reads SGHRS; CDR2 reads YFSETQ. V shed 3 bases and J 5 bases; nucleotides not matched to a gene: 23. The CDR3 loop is CASSSQGGRGNRGYDNEQFF. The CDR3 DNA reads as TGCGCCAGCAGCTCCCAGGGAGGGAGGGGAAACCGGGGGTACGACAATGAGCAGTTCTTC.

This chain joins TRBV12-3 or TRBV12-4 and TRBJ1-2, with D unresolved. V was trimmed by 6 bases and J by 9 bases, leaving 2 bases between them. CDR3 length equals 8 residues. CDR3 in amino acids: CASSRYTF. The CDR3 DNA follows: TGTGCCAGCAGCCGCTACACCTTC.

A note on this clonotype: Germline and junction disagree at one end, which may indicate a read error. The CDR3 bases are TGTGCTAGCAGCTCCGGACAGGGGGAAGAGACCCAGTACTTC. Protein: CASSSGQGEETQYF. The rearrangement joins TRBV7-7 to TRBJ2-5; TRBD1 aligns across 10 bases. The CDR3 is made up of 14 amino acids. Germline V gives CDR1 SSHAT, CDR2 FNYEAQ (reference sequence).

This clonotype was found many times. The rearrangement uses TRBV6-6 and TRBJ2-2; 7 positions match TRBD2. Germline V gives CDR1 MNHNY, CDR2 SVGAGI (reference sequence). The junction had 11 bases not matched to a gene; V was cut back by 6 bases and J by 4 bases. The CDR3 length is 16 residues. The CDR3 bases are TGTGCCAGCAGATCCCCAGCGGGAAGGGGCACCGGGGAGCTGTTTTTT. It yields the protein CASRSPAGRGTGELFF.

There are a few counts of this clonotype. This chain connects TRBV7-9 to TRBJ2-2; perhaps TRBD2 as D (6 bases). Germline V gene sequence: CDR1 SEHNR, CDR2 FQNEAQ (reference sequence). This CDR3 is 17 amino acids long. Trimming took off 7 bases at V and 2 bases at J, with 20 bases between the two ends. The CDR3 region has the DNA TGTGCCAGCAACCTCCGATGGTGGCGGGGAAACACCGGGGAGCTGTTTTTT. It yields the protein CASNLRWWRGNTGELFF.

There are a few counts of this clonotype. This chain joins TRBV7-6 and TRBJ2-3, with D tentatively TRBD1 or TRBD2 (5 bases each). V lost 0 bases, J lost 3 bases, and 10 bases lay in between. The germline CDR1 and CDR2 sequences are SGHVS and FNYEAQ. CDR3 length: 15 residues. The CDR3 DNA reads TGTGCCAGCAGCTTAGCGTTTGGGGGAACAGATACGCAGTATTTT. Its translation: CASSLAFGGTDTQYF.

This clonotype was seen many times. DNA of the CDR3: TGTGCCAGCAGTTACGCGGGGATACAAGAGACCCAGTACTTC. It yields the protein CASSYAGIQETQYF. This chain uses TRBV6-5 with TRBJ2-5; weak D call: TRBD2 (6 bases). CDR1 is MNHEY and CDR2 is SVGAGI in the germline V gene. Trimming removed 2 bases from V and 2 bases from J, with 9 bases in between. The CDR3 consists of 14 residues.

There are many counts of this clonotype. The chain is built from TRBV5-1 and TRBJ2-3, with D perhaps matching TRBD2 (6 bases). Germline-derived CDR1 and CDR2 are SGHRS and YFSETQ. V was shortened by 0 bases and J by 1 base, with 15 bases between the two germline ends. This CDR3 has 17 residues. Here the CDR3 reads CASSLEGWGEGTDTQYF. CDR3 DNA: TGCGCCAGCAGCTTGGAAGGTTGGGGGGAAGGCACAGATACGCAGTATTTT.

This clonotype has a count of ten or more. The CDR3 nucleotides read TGCGCCAGCAGCTTGGAGACTAGCGGAACCCCGGGGACAGATACGCAGTATTTT. Amino acids: CASSLETSGTPGTDTQYF. J is TRBJ2-3 and V is TRBV5-1; 9 bases align to TRBD2. Germline CDR1 and CDR2: SGHRS and YFSETQ. The CDR3 runs 18 residues. Losses at the gene ends were 0 bases for V and 3 bases for J; bases not matched to a gene: 11.

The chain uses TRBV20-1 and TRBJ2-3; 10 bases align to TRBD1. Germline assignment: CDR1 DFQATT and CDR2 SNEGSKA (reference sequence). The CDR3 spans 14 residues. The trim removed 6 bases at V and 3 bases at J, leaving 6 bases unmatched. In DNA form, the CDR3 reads TGCAGTGCGACCCGGGACAGGGGAACAGATACGCAGTATTTT. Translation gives CSATRDRGTDTQYF.

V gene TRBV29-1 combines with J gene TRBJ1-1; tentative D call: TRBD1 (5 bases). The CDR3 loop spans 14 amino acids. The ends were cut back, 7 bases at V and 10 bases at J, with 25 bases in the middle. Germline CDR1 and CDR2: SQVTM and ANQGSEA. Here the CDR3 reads CSARASGGQVGAFF. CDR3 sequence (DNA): TGCAGCGCACGCGCGTCGGGGGGTCAGGTGGGAGCTTTCTTT.

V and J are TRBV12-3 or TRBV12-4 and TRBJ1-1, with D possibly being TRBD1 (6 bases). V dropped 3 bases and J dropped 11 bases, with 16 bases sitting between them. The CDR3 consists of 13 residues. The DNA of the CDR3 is TGTGCCAGCAGTTTCCAGGTCCAGGGGAGGGCTTTCTTT. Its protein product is CASSFQVQGRAFF.

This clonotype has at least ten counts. This CDR3 reads CASSQDYHSSGTPGWTDTQYF. Written as DNA, the CDR3 is TGTGCCAGCAGCCAAGATTACCATTCATCCGGGACTCCCGGATGGACAGATACGCAGTATTTT. J is TRBJ2-3 and V is TRBV14; tentatively, D is TRBD2 (6 bases). The CDR3 runs to 21 residues. V was cut by 0 bases and J by 3 bases, with 28 bases left in between. The germline V gene has CDR1 SGHDN and CDR2 FVKESK.

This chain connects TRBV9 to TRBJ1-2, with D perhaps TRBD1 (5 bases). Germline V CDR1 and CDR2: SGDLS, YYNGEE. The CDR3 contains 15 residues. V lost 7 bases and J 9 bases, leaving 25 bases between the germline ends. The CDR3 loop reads CASSQTRGFIASYTF. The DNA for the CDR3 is TGTGCCAGCTCCCAGACAAGGGGCTTTATCGCTAGCTACACCTTC. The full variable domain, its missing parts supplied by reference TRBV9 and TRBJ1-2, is DSGVTQTPKHLITATGQRVTLRCSPRSGDLSVYWYQQSLDQGLQFLIQYYNGEERAKGNILERFSAQQFPDLHSELNLSSLELGDSALYFCASSQTRGFIASYTFGSGTRLTVV.

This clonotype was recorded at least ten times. The CDR3 loop is CSARGEVADGELFF. For the CDR3, the DNA is TGCAGTGCTAGAGGGGAAGTGGCAGACGGGGAGCTGTTTTTT. The gene calls are TRBV20-1 and TRBJ2-2, with no clear D. The V and J ends lost 1 base and 7 bases respectively, with 13 bases between them. The CDR3 is made up of 14 amino acids. Germline V gene data show CDR1 as DFQATT and CDR2 as SNEGSKA (reference sequence).

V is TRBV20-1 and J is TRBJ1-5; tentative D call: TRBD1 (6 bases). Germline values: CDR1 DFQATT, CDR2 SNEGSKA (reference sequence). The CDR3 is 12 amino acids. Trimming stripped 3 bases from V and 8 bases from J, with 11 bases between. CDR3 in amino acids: CSASTGFKPQHF. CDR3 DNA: TGCAGTGCTAGTACAGGGTTTAAGCCCCAGCATTTT.

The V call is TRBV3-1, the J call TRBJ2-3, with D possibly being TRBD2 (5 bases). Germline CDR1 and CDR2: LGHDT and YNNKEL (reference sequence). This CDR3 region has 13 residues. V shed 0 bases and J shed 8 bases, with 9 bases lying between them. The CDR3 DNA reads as TGTGCCAGCAGCCAAGATAGGCTAGCTACGCAGTATTTT. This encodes CASSQDRLATQYF.

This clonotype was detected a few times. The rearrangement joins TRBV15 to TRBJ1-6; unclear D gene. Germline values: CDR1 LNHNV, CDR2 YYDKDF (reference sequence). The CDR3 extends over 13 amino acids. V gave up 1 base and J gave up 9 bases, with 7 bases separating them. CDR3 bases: TGTGCCACCAGCAGAGCTGGCACTTCACCCCTCCACTTT. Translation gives CATSRAGTSPLHF.

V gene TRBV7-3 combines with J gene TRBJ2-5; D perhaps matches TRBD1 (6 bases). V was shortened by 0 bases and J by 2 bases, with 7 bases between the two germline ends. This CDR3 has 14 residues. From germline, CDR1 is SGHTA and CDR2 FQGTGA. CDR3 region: CASSLTGTQETQYF. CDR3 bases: TGTGCCAGCAGCTTAACCGGGACACAAGAGACCCAGTACTTC.

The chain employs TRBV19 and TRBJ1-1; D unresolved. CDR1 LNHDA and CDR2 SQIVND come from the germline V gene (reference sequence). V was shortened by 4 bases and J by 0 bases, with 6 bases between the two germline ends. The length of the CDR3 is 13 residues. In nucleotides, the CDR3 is TGTGCCAGTAGTACCTCCTTGAACACTGAAGCTTTCTTT. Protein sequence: CASSTSLNTEAFF.

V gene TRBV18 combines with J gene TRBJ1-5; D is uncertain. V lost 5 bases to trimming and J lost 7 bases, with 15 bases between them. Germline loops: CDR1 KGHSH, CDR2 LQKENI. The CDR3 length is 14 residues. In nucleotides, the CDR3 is TGTGCCAGCTCAGATGGTCCGGGGTTCCAGCCCCAGCATTTT. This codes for CASSDGPGFQPQHF.

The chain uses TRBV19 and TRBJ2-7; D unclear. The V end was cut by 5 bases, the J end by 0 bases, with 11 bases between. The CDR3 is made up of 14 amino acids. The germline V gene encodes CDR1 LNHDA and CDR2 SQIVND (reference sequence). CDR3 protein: CASSDRGGSYEQYF. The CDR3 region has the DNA TGTGCCAGTAGTGACCGCGGCGGCTCCTACGAGCAGTACTTC.

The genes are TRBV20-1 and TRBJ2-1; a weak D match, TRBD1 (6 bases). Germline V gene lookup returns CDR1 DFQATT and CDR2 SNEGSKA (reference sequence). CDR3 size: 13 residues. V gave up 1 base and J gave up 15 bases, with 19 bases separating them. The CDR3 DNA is TGCAGTGCTAGAGGAGAGGGGGTTTCATCGCTGTTCTTC. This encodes CSARGEGVSSLFF.

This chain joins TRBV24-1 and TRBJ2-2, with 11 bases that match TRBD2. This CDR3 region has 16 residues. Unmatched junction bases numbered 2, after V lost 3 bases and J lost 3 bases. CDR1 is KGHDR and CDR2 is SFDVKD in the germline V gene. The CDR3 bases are TGTGCCACCAGTGATGGACTAGCGGGTTACACCGGGGAGCTGTTTTTT. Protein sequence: CATSDGLAGYTGELFF.

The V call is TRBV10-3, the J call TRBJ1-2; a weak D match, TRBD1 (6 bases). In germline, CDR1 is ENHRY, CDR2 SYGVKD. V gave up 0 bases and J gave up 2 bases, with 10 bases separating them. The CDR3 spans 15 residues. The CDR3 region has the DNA TGTGCCATCAGTGAGTCTGCCACAGGGAACTATGGCTACACCTTC. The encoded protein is CAISESATGNYGYTF.

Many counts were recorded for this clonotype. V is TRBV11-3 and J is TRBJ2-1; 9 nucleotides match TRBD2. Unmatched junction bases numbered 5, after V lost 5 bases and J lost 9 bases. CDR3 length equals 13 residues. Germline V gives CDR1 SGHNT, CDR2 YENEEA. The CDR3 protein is CASSPRREGEQFF. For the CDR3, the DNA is TGTGCCAGCAGCCCGAGGCGGGAGGGTGAGCAGTTCTTC.

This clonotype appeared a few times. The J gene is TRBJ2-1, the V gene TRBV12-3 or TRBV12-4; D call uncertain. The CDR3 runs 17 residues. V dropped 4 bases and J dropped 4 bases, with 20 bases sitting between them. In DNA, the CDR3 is TGTGCCAGCAGTTCCAGGCGGACGGCCATGGGGTACAATGAGCAGTTCTTC. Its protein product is CASSSRRTAMGYNEQFF.

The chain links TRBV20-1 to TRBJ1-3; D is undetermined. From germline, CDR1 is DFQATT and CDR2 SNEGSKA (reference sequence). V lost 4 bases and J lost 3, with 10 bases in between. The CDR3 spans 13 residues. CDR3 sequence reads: CSATYDGGNTIYF. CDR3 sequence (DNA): TGCAGTGCTACCTATGACGGTGGAAACACCATATATTTT.

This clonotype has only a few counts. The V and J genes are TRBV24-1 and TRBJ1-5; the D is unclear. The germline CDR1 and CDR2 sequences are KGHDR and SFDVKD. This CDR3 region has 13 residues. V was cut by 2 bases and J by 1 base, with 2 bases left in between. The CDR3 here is CATSDYSNQPQHF. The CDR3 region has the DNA TGTGCCACCAGTGATTACAGCAATCAGCCCCAGCATTTT.